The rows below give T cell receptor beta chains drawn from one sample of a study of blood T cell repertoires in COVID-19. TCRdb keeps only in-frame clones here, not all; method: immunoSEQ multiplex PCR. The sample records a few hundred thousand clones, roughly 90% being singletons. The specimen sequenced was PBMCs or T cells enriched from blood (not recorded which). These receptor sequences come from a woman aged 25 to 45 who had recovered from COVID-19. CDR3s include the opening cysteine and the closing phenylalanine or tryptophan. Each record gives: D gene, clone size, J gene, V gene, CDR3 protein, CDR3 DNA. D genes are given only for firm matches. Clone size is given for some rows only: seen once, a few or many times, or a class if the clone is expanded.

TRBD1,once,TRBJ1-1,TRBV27,CASRDREQRNTEAFF,TGTGCCAGCAGGGACAGGGAGCAGAGGAACACTGAAGCTTTCTTT
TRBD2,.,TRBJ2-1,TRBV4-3,CASSQDLLAGVNNEQFF,TGCGCCAGCAGCCAAGACCTACTGGCGGGGGTGAACAATGAGCAGTTCTTC
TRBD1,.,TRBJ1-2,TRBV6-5,CASSSRSDRAGYGYTF,TGTGCCAGCAGTTCCCGGTCCGACAGGGCGGGATATGGCTACACCTTC
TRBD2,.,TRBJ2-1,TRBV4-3,CASSRFLGVGGNEQFF,TGCGCCAGCAGCCGTTTTCTGGGCGTCGGGGGGAATGAGCAGTTCTTC
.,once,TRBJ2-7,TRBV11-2,CASSSHGAFRYEQYF,TGTGCCAGCAGCTCCCACGGAGCGTTTCGCTACGAGCAGTACTTC
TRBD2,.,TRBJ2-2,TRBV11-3,CASSPGLAGGELFF,TGTGCCAGCAGCCCCGGCCTAGCGGGCGGGGAGCTGTTTTTT
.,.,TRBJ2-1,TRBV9,CASGRGTYNEQFF,TGTGCCAGCGGCCGGGGGACGTACAATGAGCAGTTCTTC
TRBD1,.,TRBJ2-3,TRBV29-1,CSVDRGKITDTQYF,TGCAGCGTTGACAGGGGGAAGATCACAGATACGCAGTATTTT
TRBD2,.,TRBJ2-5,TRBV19,CASSIAGRVETQYF,TGTGCCAGTAGTATAGCTGGGAGGGTTGAGACCCAGTACTTC
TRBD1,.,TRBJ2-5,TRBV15,CATSPNRDRMAQYF,TGTGCCACCAGCCCCAACCGGGACAGGATGGCCCAGTACTTC
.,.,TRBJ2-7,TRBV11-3,CASSLVGGAPYEQYF,TGTGCCAGCAGCTTAGTTGGCGGGGCGCCCTACGAGCAGTACTTC
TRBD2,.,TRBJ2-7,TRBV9,CASSVPDKTSGVAEQYF,TGTGCCAGCAGCGTACCGGATAAGACTAGCGGCGTCGCCGAGCAGTACTTC
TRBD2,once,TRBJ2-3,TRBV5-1,CASSLAGTSGTTDTQYF,TGCGCCAGCAGCTTGGCCGGGACTAGCGGCACCACAGATACGCAGTATTTT
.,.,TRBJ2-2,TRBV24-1,CATSDPPGTGELFF,TGTGCCACCAGTGATCCGCCGGGCACCGGGGAGCTGTTTTTT
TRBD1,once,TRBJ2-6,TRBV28,CATLGGTGVLLRANVLTF,TGTGCCACTCTTGGGGGGACAGGGGTTCTCTTGCGGGCCAACGTCCTGACTTTC
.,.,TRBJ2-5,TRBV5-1,CASSSPRRGETQYF,TGCGCCAGCAGCTCGCCCAGGAGGGGAGAGACCCAGTACTTC
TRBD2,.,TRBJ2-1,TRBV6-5,CASSGLSSGYNEQFF,TGTGCCAGCTCAGGGTTGTCTAGCGGTTACAATGAGCAGTTCTTC
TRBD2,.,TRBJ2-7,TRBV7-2,CASSFSGGLSYEQYF,TGTGCCAGCAGCTTTAGCGGGGGTCTCTCCTACGAGCAGTACTTC
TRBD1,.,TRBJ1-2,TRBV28,CASRQTGRYGYTF,TGTGCCAGCAGGCAGACAGGGAGATATGGCTACACCTTC
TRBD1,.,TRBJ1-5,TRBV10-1,CASSSKPTGVGQPQHF,TGCGCCAGCAGTTCAAAACCGACAGGGGTAGGGCAGCCCCAGCATTTT
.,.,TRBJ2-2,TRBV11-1,CASSLKLPNTGELFF,TGTGCCAGCAGCTTAAAACTACCGAACACCGGGGAGCTGTTTTTT
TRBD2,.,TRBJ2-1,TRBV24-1,CATSDYSGAHEQFF,TGTGCCACCAGTGATTATAGCGGGGCCCATGAGCAGTTCTTC
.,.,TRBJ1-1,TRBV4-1,CASSQEQENTEAFF,TGCGCCAGCAGCCAAGAACAGGAGAACACTGAAGCTTTCTTT
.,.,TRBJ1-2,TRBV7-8,CASSPQAGGYTF,TGTGCCAGCAGCCCCCAGGCGGGTGGCTACACCTTC
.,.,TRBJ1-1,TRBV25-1,CASSQRDAGTAFF,TGTGCCAGCAGTCAACGGGACGCGGGAACAGCTTTCTTT
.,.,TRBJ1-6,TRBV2,CASSGEGGSPLHF,TGTGCCAGCAGTGGCGAAGGGGGTTCACCCCTCCACTTT
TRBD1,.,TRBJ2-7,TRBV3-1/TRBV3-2,CASSQAAATGFEQYF,TGTGCCAGCAGCCAAGCCGCCGCGACAGGGTTTGAGCAGTACTTC
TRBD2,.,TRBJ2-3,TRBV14,CASSPPGLAGGPSF,TGTGCCAGCAGCCCACCGGGACTAGCGGGGGGCCCGTCTTTT
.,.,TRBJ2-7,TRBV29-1,CSAVLPDRPYEQYF,TGCAGCGCTGTTCTCCCAGACAGACCCTACGAGCAGTACTTC
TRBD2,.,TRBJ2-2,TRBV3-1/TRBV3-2,CASSLPPASGATGELFF,TGTGCCAGCAGCCTCCCCCCGGCTAGCGGGGCAACCGGGGAGCTGTTTTTT
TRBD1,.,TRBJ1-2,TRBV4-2,CASSQDPDRVYGYTF,TGTGCCAGCAGCCAAGACCCTGACAGGGTGTATGGCTACACCTTC
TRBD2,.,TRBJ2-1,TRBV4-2,CASSQAGGTYNEQFF,TGTGCCAGCAGCCAAGCGGGAGGCACCTACAATGAGCAGTTCTTC
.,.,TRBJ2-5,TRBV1,CTSSPIPPGGGETQYF,TGCACCAGCAGCCCGATCCCCCCGGGAGGGGGAGAGACCCAGTACTTC
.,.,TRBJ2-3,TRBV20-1,CSASRGWSTDTQYF,TGCAGTGCTAGTCGGGGGTGGAGCACAGATACGCAGTATTTT
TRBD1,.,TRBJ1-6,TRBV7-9,CASSWSSGGNSPLHF,TGTGCCAGCAGCTGGAGTTCAGGGGGTAATTCACCCCTCCACTTT
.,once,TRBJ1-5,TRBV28,CASSGTPINQPQHF,TGTGCCAGCTCCGGGACACCAATCAATCAGCCCCAGCATTTT
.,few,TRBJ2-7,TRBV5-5,CASSLDGGPYEQYF,TGTGCCAGCAGCTTGGATGGCGGGCCCTACGAGCAGTACTTC
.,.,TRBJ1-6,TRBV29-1,CSVLLTGNNSPLHF,TGCAGCGTCCTACTTACAGGGAATAATTCACCCCTCCACTTT
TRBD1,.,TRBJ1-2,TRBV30,CAWIHQGGYGYTF,TGTGCCTGGATTCACCAGGGGGGCTATGGCTACACCTTC
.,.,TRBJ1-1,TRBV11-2,CATLKTRGTEAFF,TGTGCCACTCTAAAGACTAGGGGCACTGAAGCTTTCTTT
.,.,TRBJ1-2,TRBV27,CASSFNRQGYGYTF,TGTGCCAGCAGTTTTAACCGCCAGGGCTATGGCTACACCTTC
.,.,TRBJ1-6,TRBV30,CAWRDTGWNSPLHF,TGTGCCTGGAGGGATACAGGGTGGAATTCACCCCTCCACTTT